Below, one T cell receptor (beta chain) is given with its context. This entry is derived from a study of blood T cell repertoires in COVID-19. The CDR3 length is 18 residues. The V and J ends lost 5 bases and 4 bases, in that order; junction bases with no gene match: 15. Looked up from germline, CDR1 is KGHSH and CDR2 is LQKENI. Assay: immunoSEQ multiplex PCR; the TCRdb copy retains only in-frame clones and omits some. The table has about 210,000 clones, approximately 87% seen once. The source is a man between 60 and 75 years old who had recovered from COVID-19. Sample: peripheral blood. V gene TRBV18 combines with J gene TRBJ2-1, with 9 positions matching TRBD2. Written as DNA, the CDR3 is TGTGCCAGCTCAACCATTGGGACAGCGGGGGGCTTTTACAATGAGCAGTTCTTC. Protein product: CASSTIGTAGGFYNEQFF. The full variable domain, in which reference TRBV18 and TRBJ2-1 provide the parts outside the CDR3, is NAGVMQNPRHLVRRRGQEARLRCSPMKGHSHVYWYRQLPEEGLKFMVYLQKENIIDESGMPKERFSAEFPKEGPSILRIQQVVRGDSAAYFCASSTIGTAGGFYNEQFFGPGTRLTVL.